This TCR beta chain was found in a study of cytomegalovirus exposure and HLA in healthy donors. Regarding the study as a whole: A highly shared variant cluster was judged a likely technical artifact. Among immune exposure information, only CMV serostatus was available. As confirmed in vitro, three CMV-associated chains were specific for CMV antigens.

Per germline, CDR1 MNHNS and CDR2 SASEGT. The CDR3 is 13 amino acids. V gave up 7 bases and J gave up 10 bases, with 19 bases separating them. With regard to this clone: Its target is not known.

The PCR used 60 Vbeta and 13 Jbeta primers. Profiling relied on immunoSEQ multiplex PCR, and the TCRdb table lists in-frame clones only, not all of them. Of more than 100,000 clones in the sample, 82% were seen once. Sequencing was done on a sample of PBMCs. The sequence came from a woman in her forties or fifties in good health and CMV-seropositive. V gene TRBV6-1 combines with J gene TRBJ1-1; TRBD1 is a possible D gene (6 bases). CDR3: CASTSTGFVGAFF. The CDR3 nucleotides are TGTGCCAGCACCTCGACAGGTTTTGTCGGAGCTTTCTTT.